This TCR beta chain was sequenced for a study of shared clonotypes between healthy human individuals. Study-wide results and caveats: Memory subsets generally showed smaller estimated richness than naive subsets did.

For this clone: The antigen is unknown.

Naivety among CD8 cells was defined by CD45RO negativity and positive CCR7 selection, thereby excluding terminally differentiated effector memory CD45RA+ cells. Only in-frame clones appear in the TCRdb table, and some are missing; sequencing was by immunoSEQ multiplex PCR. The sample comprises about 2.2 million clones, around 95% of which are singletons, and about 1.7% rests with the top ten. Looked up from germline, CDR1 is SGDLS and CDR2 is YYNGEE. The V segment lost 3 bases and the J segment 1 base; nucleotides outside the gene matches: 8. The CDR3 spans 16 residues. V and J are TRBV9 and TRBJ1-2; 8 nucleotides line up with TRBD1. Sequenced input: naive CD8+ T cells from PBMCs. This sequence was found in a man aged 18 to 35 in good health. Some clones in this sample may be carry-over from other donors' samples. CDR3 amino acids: CASSALFGQGNYGYTF. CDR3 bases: TGTGCCAGCAGCGCACTGTTCGGACAGGGTAACTATGGCTACACCTTC.